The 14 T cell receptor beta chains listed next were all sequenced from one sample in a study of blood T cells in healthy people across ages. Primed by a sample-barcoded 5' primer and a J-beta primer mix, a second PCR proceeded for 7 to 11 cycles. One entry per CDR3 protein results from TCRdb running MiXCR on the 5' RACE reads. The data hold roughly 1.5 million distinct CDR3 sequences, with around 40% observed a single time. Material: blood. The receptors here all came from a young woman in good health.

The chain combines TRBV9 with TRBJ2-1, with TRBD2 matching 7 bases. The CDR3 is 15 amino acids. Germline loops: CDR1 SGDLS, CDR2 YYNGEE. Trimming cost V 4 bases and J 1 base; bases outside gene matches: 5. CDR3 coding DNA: TGTGCCAGCAGCATGGCGGGGGATTCCTACAATGAGCAGTTCTTC. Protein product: CASSMAGDSYNEQFF. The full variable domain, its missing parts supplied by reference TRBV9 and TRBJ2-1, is DSGVTQTPKHLITATGQRVTLRCSPRSGDLSVYWYQQSLDQGLQFLIQYYNGEERAKGNILERFSAQQFPDLHSELNLSSLELGDSALYFCASSMAGDSYNEQFFGPGTRLTVL.

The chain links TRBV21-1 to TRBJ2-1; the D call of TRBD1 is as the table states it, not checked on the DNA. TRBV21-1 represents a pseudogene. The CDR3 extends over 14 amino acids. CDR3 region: CASSKADRGNEQFF. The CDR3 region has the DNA TGTGCCAGCAGCAAAGCGGACAGGGGGAATGAGCAGTTCTTC.

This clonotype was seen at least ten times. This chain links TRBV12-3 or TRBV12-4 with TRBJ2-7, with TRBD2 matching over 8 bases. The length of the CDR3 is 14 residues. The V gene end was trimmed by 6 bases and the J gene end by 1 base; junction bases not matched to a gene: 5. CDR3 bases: TGTGCCAGCAGCTCCAGCGGGGGATCCTACGAGCAGTACTTC. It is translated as CASSSSGGSYEQYF.

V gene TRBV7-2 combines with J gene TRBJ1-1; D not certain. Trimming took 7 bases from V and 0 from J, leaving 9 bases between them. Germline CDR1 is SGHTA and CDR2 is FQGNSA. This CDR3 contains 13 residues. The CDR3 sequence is CASNQLMNTEAFF. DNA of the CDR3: TGTGCCAGCAACCAGCTAATGAACACTGAAGCTTTCTTT.

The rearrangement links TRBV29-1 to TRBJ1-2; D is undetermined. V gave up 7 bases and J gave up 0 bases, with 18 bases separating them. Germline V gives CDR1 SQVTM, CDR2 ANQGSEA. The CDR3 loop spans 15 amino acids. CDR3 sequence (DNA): TGCAGCGCCTCGGCCCTAACATCATCTAACTATGGCTACACCTTC. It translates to CSASALTSSNYGYTF.

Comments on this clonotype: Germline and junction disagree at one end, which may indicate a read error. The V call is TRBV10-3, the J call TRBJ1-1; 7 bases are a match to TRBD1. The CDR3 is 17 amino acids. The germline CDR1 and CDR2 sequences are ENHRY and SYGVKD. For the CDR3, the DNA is TGTGCCATCAGTGACCCCGGGACAGCGGGCTTCAACACTGAAGTTTTCTTT. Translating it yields CAISDPGTAGFNTEVFF.

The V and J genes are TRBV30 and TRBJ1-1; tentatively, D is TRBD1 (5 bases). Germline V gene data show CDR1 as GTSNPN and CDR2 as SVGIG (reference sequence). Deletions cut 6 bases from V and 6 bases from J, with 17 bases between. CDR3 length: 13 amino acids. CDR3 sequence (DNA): TGTGCCTGCCTGATCCAGGGACCGGCTGAAGCTTTCTTT. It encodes CACLIQGPAEAFF.

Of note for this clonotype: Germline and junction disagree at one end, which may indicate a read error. For the CDR3, the DNA is TGCGCCAGCAGTCCCTCGGGAGCCCCGGAGACCCAGTACTTC. It is translated as CASSPSGAPETQYF. The chain carries TRBV28 and TRBJ2-7, with D perhaps matching TRBD2 (6 bases). The J call is in doubt because the DNA end fits TRBJ2-5 better. Germline CDR1 MDHEN, CDR2 SYDVKM. This CDR3 is 14 amino acids long.

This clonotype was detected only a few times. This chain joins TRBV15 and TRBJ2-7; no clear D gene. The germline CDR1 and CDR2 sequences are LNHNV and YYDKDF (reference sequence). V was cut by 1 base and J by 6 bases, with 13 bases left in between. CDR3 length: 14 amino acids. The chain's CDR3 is CATSRVGYSPEQYF. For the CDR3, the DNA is TGTGCCACCAGCAGAGTCGGCTACTCGCCCGAGCAGTACTTC.

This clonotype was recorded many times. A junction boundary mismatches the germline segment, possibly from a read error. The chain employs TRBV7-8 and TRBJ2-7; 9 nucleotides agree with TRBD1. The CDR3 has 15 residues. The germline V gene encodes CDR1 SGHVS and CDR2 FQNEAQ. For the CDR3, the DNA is TGCGCCAGCAGCTTGGGACAGGGTCCGTCCTACGAGCAGTACTTC. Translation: CASSLGQGPSYEQYF.

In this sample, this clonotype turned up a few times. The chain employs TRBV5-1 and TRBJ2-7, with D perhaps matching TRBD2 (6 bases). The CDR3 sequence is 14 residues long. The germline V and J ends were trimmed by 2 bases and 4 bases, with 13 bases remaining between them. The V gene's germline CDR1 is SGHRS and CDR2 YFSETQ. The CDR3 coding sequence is TGCGCCAGCAGCTTCGGGGACTCCCCTTACGAGCAGTACTTC. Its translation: CASSFGDSPYEQYF.

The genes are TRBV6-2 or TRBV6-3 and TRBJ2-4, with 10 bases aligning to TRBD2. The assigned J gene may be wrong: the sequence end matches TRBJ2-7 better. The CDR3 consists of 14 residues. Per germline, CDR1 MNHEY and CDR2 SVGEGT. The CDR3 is CATLGAGGPFEQYF. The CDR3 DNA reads TGTGCCACCCTTGGAGCGGGAGGGCCCTTCGAGCAGTACTTC.

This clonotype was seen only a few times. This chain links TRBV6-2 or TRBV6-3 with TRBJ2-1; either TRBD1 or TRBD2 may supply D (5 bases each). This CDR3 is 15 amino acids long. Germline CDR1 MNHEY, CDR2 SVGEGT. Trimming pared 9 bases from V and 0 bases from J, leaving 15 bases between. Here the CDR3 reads CASGDGLSSYNEQFF. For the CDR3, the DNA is TGTGCCAGTGGGGACGGGTTAAGCTCCTACAATGAGCAGTTCTTC.

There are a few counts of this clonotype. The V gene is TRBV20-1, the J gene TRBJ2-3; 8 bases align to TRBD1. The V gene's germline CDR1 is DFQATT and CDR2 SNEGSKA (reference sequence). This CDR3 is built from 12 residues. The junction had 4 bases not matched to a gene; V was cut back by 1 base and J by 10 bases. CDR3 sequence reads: CSARAWTGPQYF. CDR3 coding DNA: TGCAGTGCTAGAGCCTGGACAGGGCCGCAGTATTTT.